This is a list of T cell receptor beta chains from one sample in a study of blood T cells in healthy people across ages. TCRdb re-derived calls from the 5' RACE reads in MiXCR, one entry per CDR3 protein. Altogether roughly 800,000 distinct CDR3 sequences are present, 58% being singletons, with the ten largest covering approximately 20%. Sequencing was done on a sample of blood. These receptors came from a young man in good health. The CDR3 runs from the conserved cysteine through the conserved F or W. The D gene is left open where the match is weak. Clone size, where shown, is once, few, many, or a class for clones that have expanded.

d_gene	abundance	j_gene	v_gene	CDR3nt	CDR3aa
.	.	TRBJ1-2	TRBV7-9	TGTGCCAGCAGCTTAGGTCGCGGTCATGGCTACACCTTC	CASSLGRGHGYTF
.	.	TRBJ2-7	TRBV20-1	TGCAGTGCTAGCGGCAAGGGGTTACGCCACGAGCAGTACTTC	CSASGKGLRHEQYF
TRBD1	.	TRBJ2-4	TRBV6-5	TGTGCCAGCAGTTACTCGAGGGGACAGCTCATTCAGTACTTC	CASSYSRGQLIQYF
.	.	TRBJ1-2	TRBV6-2/TRBV6-3	TGTGCCAGCAGCTTCCCTGACTCCCGACTCTCCGGCTACACCTTC	CASSFPDSRLSGYTF
.	few	TRBJ2-6	TRBV27	TGTGCCAGCAGTCCTGAAGGGGTGTTTATACCTGGGGCCAACGTCCTGACTTTC	CASSPEGVFIPGANVLTF
.	.	TRBJ2-1	TRBV28	TGTGCCAGCAGCCCTAGGGTTGGTGGCTATGAGCAGTTCTTC	CASSPRVGGYEQFF
.	.	TRBJ2-5	TRBV6-6	TGTGCCAGCTATTTGGGGACCCAGTACTTC	CASYLGTQYF
.	.	TRBJ2-7	TRBV20-1	TGCAGTGCTAGGCGCACCCTACGCGAGCAGTACTTC	CSARRTLREQYF
.	.	TRBJ1-2	TRBV18	TGTGCCAGCTCACCACAAGGGGTAGGCGATGGCTACACCTTC	CASSPQGVGDGYTF
TRBD1	.	TRBJ2-7	TRBV29-1	TGCAGCGGTCTACAGACAGGGGCCCTCGGCGAGCAGTACTTC	CSGLQTGALGEQYF
TRBD2	.	TRBJ2-4	TRBV4-3	TGCGCCAGCAGCCAAAGACTTAGCGGGAGCGCGGCCAAAAACATTCAGTACTTC	CASSQRLSGSAAKNIQYF
.	once	TRBJ1-2	TRBV12-3/TRBV12-4	TGTGCCAGCAGTGATTCAGGGAGGTACTATGGCTACACCTTC	CASSDSGRYYGYTF
TRBD1	.	TRBJ1-2	TRBV7-2	TGTGCCAGCAGCTTAGCGGGACAGACTAACTATGGCTACACCTTC	CASSLAGQTNYGYTF
TRBD2	.	TRBJ2-1	TRBV5-1	TGCGCCAGCAGCTTTAGGACTAGCGGTAATGAGCAGTTCTTC	CASSFRTSGNEQFF
.	.	TRBJ2-1	TRBV12-3/TRBV12-4	TGTGCCAGCACCGGGGTGTACAATGAGCAGTTCTTC	CASTGVYNEQFF
.	few	TRBJ2-4	TRBV28	TGTGCCAGCAGTACGGCCGCGGGCATTCAGTACTTC	CASSTAAGIQYF
TRBD2	.	TRBJ2-5	TRBV2	TGTGCCAGCAGAGGACTAGCGGGGTATCAAGAGACCCAGTACTTC	CASRGLAGYQETQYF
.	few	TRBJ2-7	TRBV12-5	TGTGCTAGTGGTTACAATCCCCTCTACGAGCAGTACTTC	CASGYNPLYEQYF
.	.	TRBJ1-6	TRBV7-2	TGTGCCAGCAGCTGGGGAGGACAAGATAATTCACCCCTCCACTTT	CASSWGGQDNSPLHF
.	.	TRBJ2-1	TRBV5-1	TGCGCCAGCAGCTTGGCCGAAGGGTTAGGGGAGCAGTTCTTC	CASSLAEGLGEQFF
.	.	TRBJ1-1	TRBV7-8	TGTGCCAGCAGCTCCCCGAGTAGGAGCCCGTACGCTGAAGCTTTCTTT	CASSSPSRSPYAEAFF
.	.	TRBJ2-1	TRBV10-3	TGTGCCATCAGTGGACCTAGCGCTCAGAACAATGAGCAGTTCTTC	CAISGPSAQNNEQFF
TRBD1	once	TRBJ1-1	TRBV30	TGTGCCTGGAGAAAACAGGGGACGAGCACTGAAGCTTTCTTT	CAWRKQGTSTEAFF
.	.	TRBJ2-1	TRBV7-2	TGTGCCAGCAGCGATCCTGGAGTACAGCCATACAATGAGCAGTTCTTC	CASSDPGVQPYNEQFF
TRBD1	.	TRBJ1-5	TRBV20-1	TGCAGTGCTCCGCCCCCAGGGGGAACTCAGCCCCAGCATTTT	CSAPPPGGTQPQHF
.	once	TRBJ2-1	TRBV9	TGTGCCAGCAGCGTAGTAGGGCGATCCTACAATGAGCAGTTCTTC	CASSVVGRSYNEQFF
.	.	TRBJ2-1	TRBV3-1	TGTGCCAGCAGCCGACTGCCATCCGACTATTACAATGAGCAGTTCTTC	CASSRLPSDYYNEQFF
.	few	TRBJ1-1	TRBV20-1	TGCAGTGCTATCAAGTACACTGAAGCTTTCTTT	CSAIKYTEAFF
.	few	TRBJ2-7	TRBV15	TGTGCCACCAGCAGAGATATGGGCGGCGCGAACTCCTACGAGCAGTACTTC	CATSRDMGGANSYEQYF
TRBD2	few	TRBJ2-2	TRBV20-1	TGCAGTGCCCACTCTAGCCGAGGAGCGGGGGGGACCGGGGAGCTGTTTTTT	CSAHSSRGAGGTGELFF
TRBD1	few	TRBJ2-7	TRBV25-1	TGTGCCAGCAGTGACCTCATAGGGGGCCAAAACGAGCAGTACTTC	CASSDLIGGQNEQYF